A selection of T cell receptor beta chains follows, all from one sample in a study of blood T cell repertoires in COVID-19. Libraries were prepared by immunoSEQ multiplex PCR; TCRdb keeps only in-frame clonotypes and omits some of them. The data show roughly 380,000 clones, about 90% seen once. The sequenced sample consisted of PBMCs or T cells enriched from blood (not recorded which). The receptors derive from a woman aged 30 to 39 who had recovered from COVID-19. CDR3s include the opening cysteine and the closing phenylalanine or tryptophan. Each record gives: D gene, V gene, J gene, clone size, CDR3 DNA, CDR3 protein. D genes are given only for firm matches. Expanded clones are given a class, and other clones once, few, many or no size at all.

TRBD1	TRBV2	TRBJ1-4	few	TGTGCCAGCAGACGTACGGACAGGTTATCAGGAAAACTGTTTTTT	CASRRTDRLSGKLFF
TRBD1	TRBV5-4	TRBJ2-5	.	TGTGCCAGCAGCTTGAGGGACAGGGGGAAGACCCAGTACTTC	CASSLRDRGKTQYF
TRBD1	TRBV28	TRBJ1-2	.	TGTGCCAGCAGCTCTGGACAGGGTTATGGCTACACCTTC	CASSSGQGYGYTF
TRBD1	TRBV5-1	TRBJ1-1	.	TGCGCCAGCAGCGACCTACAGGGGCGGGCTGAAGCTTTCTTT	CASSDLQGRAEAFF
TRBD2	TRBV6-4	TRBJ2-3	.	TGTGCCAGCAGTGCAGCGGGGATCACAGATACGCAGTATTTT	CASSAAGITDTQYF
.	TRBV6-5	TRBJ1-4	.	TGTGCCAGCAGAAGGACAGCTAGCAATGAAAAACTGTTTTTT	CASRRTASNEKLFF
TRBD2	TRBV7-3	TRBJ2-1	.	TGTGCCAGCAGCCAGACTAGCGGCTCTTACAATGAGCAGTTCTTC	CASSQTSGSYNEQFF
.	TRBV6-1	TRBJ2-5	.	TGTGCCAGCAGTGAAGCTAGCTCGGTCGAGACCCAGTACTTC	CASSEASSVETQYF
TRBD1	TRBV6-4	TRBJ1-2	.	TGTGCCAGCAGTGACAGGGGACAGGGTGTCTATGGCTACACCTTC	CASSDRGQGVYGYTF
.	TRBV7-9	TRBJ1-1	.	TGTGCCAGCAGCTTAGAAGGGGCGGACACTGAAGCTTTCTTT	CASSLEGADTEAFF
.	TRBV5-1	TRBJ1-2	.	TGCGCCAGCAGCTTGGACCGGACCACCGGGGGCTATGGCTACACCTTC	CASSLDRTTGGYGYTF
.	TRBV7-3	TRBJ1-2	.	TGTGCCAGCAGCTTGGGGAGCGGTGATGGCTACACCTTC	CASSLGSGDGYTF
.	TRBV9	TRBJ2-7	.	TGTGCCAGCAGCGTAACGGGGGTCACAGGGGCCGCCTACGAGCAGTACTTC	CASSVTGVTGAAYEQYF
TRBD2	TRBV27	TRBJ2-5	.	TGTGCCAGCAGTTTAGCGTATGGAGCGGGGGGGTCAGAGACCCAGTACTTC	CASSLAYGAGGSETQYF
.	TRBV4-1	TRBJ1-2	.	TGCGCCAGCAGTAAGGACACTAACTATGGCTACACCTTC	CASSKDTNYGYTF
.	TRBV28	TRBJ2-7	.	TGTGCCAGCAGTAAAAACTATGGCGCTCAGGGCGAGCAGTACTTC	CASSKNYGAQGEQYF
TRBD1	TRBV29-1	TRBJ2-5	.	TGCAGCGTTGAACAGGGGGCAGGGCGCGAGACCCAGTACTTC	CSVEQGAGRETQYF
TRBD2	TRBV4-1	TRBJ2-5	.	TGCGCCAGCAGCCGCACGCCGTCAAGACTAGCGGGAAAGGAGACCCAGTACTTC	CASSRTPSRLAGKETQYF
TRBD1	TRBV2	TRBJ2-1	.	TGTGCCAGCAGTGCAAGGACAGGGCGTAACAATGAGCAGTTCTTC	CASSARTGRNNEQFF
.	TRBV28	TRBJ1-1	.	TGTGCCAGCAGTTTGAGGTTTGACACTGAAGCTTTCTTT	CASSLRFDTEAFF
.	TRBV3-1/TRBV3-2	TRBJ2-1	.	TGTGCCAGCAGCCCCGAGGCAGTTAATGAGCAGTTCTTC	CASSPEAVNEQFF
.	TRBV9	TRBJ1-2	.	TGTGCCAGCAGCGCGGCTGGGCAGAATGGCTACACCTTC	CASSAAGQNGYTF
.	TRBV3-1/TRBV3-2	TRBJ1-5	.	TGTGCCAGCAGCCAAGGGTCAGGGGCTGATCAGCCCCAGCATTTT	CASSQGSGADQPQHF
.	TRBV7-9	TRBJ1-3	.	TGTGCCAGCAGCTTATTAAGGGGTCAACCTGGAAACACCATATATTTT	CASSLLRGQPGNTIYF
.	TRBV19	TRBJ1-1	.	TGTGCCAGTAGTATTAGGGGGACGGGCAAGAACACTGAAGCTTTCTTT	CASSIRGTGKNTEAFF
TRBD1	TRBV27	TRBJ1-1	.	TGTGCCAGCAGTTTAGAGGGGGCGGCCTGGTCTGAAGCTTTCTTT	CASSLEGAAWSEAFF
.	TRBV7-9	TRBJ1-2	.	TGTGCCAGCAGCTTAGAGGGGTCCCCCCCTGGTGGCTACACCTTC	CASSLEGSPPGGYTF
.	TRBV9	TRBJ2-3	.	TGTGCCAGCAGCGGGTTTCTCGGGAAGTGGACAGATACGCAGTATTTT	CASSGFLGKWTDTQYF
TRBD2	TRBV30	TRBJ2-1	.	TGTGCCTGGGTAGCGGGAGGGGAAAATGAGCAGTTCTTC	CAWVAGGENEQFF
.	TRBV30	TRBJ2-3	.	TGTGCCAGTGCAGGGGCCTTCACAGATACGCAGTATTTT	CASAGAFTDTQYF
.	TRBV6-2/TRBV6-3	TRBJ2-7	.	TGTGCCAGCAGTTACTCTTTCTTCGAGCAGTACTTC	CASSYSFFEQYF
TRBD2	TRBV3-1/TRBV3-2	TRBJ2-7	once	TGTGCCAGCAGCGAGGGACTAGCGGGCCCCTACGAGCAGTACTTC	CASSEGLAGPYEQYF
TRBD1	TRBV7-9	TRBJ1-2	.	TGTGCCAGCGAAAGGACAGGGGCGGACTATGGCTACACCTTC	CASERTGADYGYTF
.	TRBV28	TRBJ1-2	.	TGTGCCAGCAGTTTGGGAGGGGTGGGTGGCTACACCTTC	CASSLGGVGGYTF
.	TRBV6-5	TRBJ1-1	few	TGTGCCAGCAGTTTAGGGGTGGGGACTGAAGCTTTCTTT	CASSLGVGTEAFF
.	TRBV5-1	TRBJ2-6	.	TGCGCCAGCAGCCAGACACCCTATAGCTCTGGGGCCAACGTCCTGACTTTC	CASSQTPYSSGANVLTF
.	TRBV18	TRBJ2-1	.	TGTGCCAGCGAAAGAGGAGCAGACGCGCCAAATGAGCAGTTCTTC	CASERGADAPNEQFF
.	TRBV14	TRBJ1-4	.	TGTGCCAGCAGCCAAGAATCCTGGCAGTCTAATGAAAAACTGTTTTTT	CASSQESWQSNEKLFF
TRBD1	TRBV5-1	TRBJ1-5	.	TGCGCCAGCAGCCCTGGGACAGGCTATCAGCCCCAGCATTTT	CASSPGTGYQPQHF
.	TRBV28	TRBJ2-3	.	TGTGCCAGCAGAACCCTCCCCGGGCAGGGAAACACAGATACGCAGTATTTT	CASRTLPGQGNTDTQYF